This passage covers 18 T cell receptor delta chains from one sample sequenced in a study of gamma-delta chains in newborns, infants, children (dated by TCRdb to the late 2010s). TCRdb lists the instrument as Illumina MiSeq. TCRdb called clones anew from the public reads via CATT; matching DNA rows were later pooled. The sample has 8,500 to 13,000 delta-chain clones on record, about 3.5% of them singletons. The ten largest clones take up more than 8% of the sample. Sequencing was performed on blood. Receptor source: a child who was a newborn, infant or young child, either healthy, febrile or measles-vaccinated (not recorded which).

The V gene is uncalled and the J gene is TRDJ1; the D call of TRDD3 is as the table states it, not checked on the DNA. This CDR3 spans 16 amino acids. The CDR3 here is CALGETFVWYTDKLIF. Here the CDR3 DNA reads TGTGCTCTTGGGGAAACCTTTGTGTGGTACACCGATAAACTCATCTTT.

The rearrangement uses TRDV2 and TRDJ1, with 9 bases aligning to TRDD3. Losses at the gene ends were 3 bases for V and 0 bases for J; bases not matched to a gene: 16. This CDR3 has 19 residues. The germline V gene has CDR1 GEAIGNYY and CDR2 EKD. Here the CDR3 DNA reads TGTGCCTGTGACCGAACTTGTACTGGGGGACCCTTTTACACCGATAAACTCATCTTT. It is translated as CACDRTCTGGPFYTDKLIF.

Concerning this clone: TCRdb pairs this DNA with a much larger clone's protein that differs at residue 6, likely a read error; the protein shown was translated from the DNA. The chain carries TRDV2 and TRDJ1; 10 bases fit TRDD3. Trimming cost V 3 bases and J 3 bases; bases outside gene matches: 6. This CDR3 contains 15 residues. Germline V lookup: CDR1 GEAIGNYY, CDR2 EKD. The CDR3 protein is CACDPPGDTSDKLIF. The CDR3 DNA sequence: TGTGCCTGTGACCCACCGGGGGATACGTCCGATAAACTCATCTTT.

This clone occurred a few times. This may be a read error, as it is one base from a much larger clone. Other DNA sequences from this sample encode an identical CDR3 as well. V and J are TRDV2 and TRDJ3, with 7 bases fitting TRDD3. Germline V lookup: CDR1 GEAIGNYY, CDR2 EKD. This CDR3 is built from 14 residues. The CDR3: CACDPLGVSRQMFF. The CDR3 DNA follows: TGTGCCTGTGACCCCCTGGGGGTCTCCCGGCAGATGTTTTTC.

The sample holds a few counts of this clone. The rearrangement uses TRDV1 and TRDJ1; TRDD3 matches at 8 bases. Per germline, CDR1 TSWWSYY and CDR2 QGS. This CDR3 is 17 amino acids long. With V trimmed by 0 bases and J by 3 bases, 9 bases remained unmatched. This CDR3 is CALGELGWDWGADKLIF. In DNA, the CDR3 is TGTGCTCTTGGGGAACTAGGGTGGGACTGGGGGGCCGATAAACTCATCTTT.

This clone was recorded a few times. The V gene is TRDV1, the J gene TRDJ1, with 7 bases lining up with TRDD3. J lost 0 bases, V lost 0 bases, and 28 bases had no gene match. This CDR3 has 24 amino acids. The germline CDR1 and CDR2 sequences are TSWWSYY and QGS. CDR3 sequence (DNA): TGTGCTCTTGGGGAACTTAATCCATTTCGGGGTACTGGGGATAGGGGGTGGTACACCGATAAACTCATCTTT. It codes for CALGELNPFRGTGDRGWYTDKLIF.

J is TRDJ1 and V is TRDV3; D unresolved. The CDR3 runs 13 residues. Germline V gives CDR1 TVYSNPD, CDR2 GDNSRS (reference sequence). Trimming took 1 base from V and 0 from J, leaving 9 bases between them. The CDR3 bases are TGTGCCTTTAAAGTCCTTTACACCGATAAACTCATCTTT. It encodes CAFKVLYTDKLIF.

The J gene is TRDJ1, the V gene TRDV1; the D is unclear. There are 14 residues in the CDR3. Germline CDR1 TSWWSYY, CDR2 QGS. The V gene lost 3 bases and the J gene lost 4 bases, with 12 bases spanning the gap. CDR3 loop: CALGDPRIRDKLIF. In nucleotides, the CDR3 is TGTGCTCTTGGGGACCCCCGGATTCGCGATAAACTCATCTTT.

This clone turned up a few times. The CDR3 reads CALGAGLVWGIRNMLPGNTDKLIF. The CDR3 DNA is TGTGCTCTTGGGGCGGGGCTAGTGTGGGGGATACGGAACATGCTCCCCGGGAACACCGATAAACTCATCTTT. The genes are TRDV1 and TRDJ1; 11 bases agree with TRDD3. The J gene, not given by TCRdb, was assigned here from a germline match of the nucleotide sequence. From germline, CDR1 is TSWWSYY and CDR2 QGS. CDR3 size: 24 residues. The trim removed 4 bases at V and 0 bases at J, leaving 28 bases unmatched.

The chain has TRDV2 and TRDJ1; 9 bases align to TRDD3. The germline V gene encodes CDR1 GEAIGNYY and CDR2 EKD. There are 16 residues in the CDR3. After removal of 3 bases from V and 10 bases from J, the junction contained 17 bases not matched to a gene. The CDR3 is CACDPPSRSGGSTLIF. The CDR3 DNA follows: TGTGCCTGTGACCCTCCTTCGAGGTCTGGGGGATCAACACTCATCTTT.

This clone was detected a few times. The rearrangement links TRDV1 to TRDJ1; 8 nucleotides agree with TRDD3. J was trimmed by 1 base and V by 9 bases; bases with no gene match: 22. The CDR3 is made up of 19 amino acids. The V gene's germline CDR1 is TSWWSYY and CDR2 QGS. CDR3 loop: CALTAFHRKWGIGTDKLIF. The CDR3, as DNA: TGTGCTCTAACGGCCTTTCACCGTAAATGGGGGATTGGCACCGATAAACTCATCTTT.

This clone was seen only a few times. Germline and junction disagree at one end, which may indicate a read error. Other DNA sequences in this specimen translate into the identical CDR3. V and J are TRDV3 and TRDJ1, with a weak D call TRDD3 (6 bases). The CDR3 is 13 residues long. Germline V lookup: CDR1 TVYSNPD, CDR2 GDNSRS (reference sequence). The CDR3 DNA reads as TGCGCATATTCCCCAACATCTGGGGTCGGGCTCATCTTT. As protein: CAYSPTSGVGLIF.

This clone has just a few counts. The chain has TRDV3 and TRDJ1; 12 nucleotides align to TRDD3. V was pared by 4 bases and J by 8 bases, with 17 bases of the junction left unmatched. The CDR3 loop spans 16 amino acids. Germline CDR1 TVYSNPD, CDR2 GDNSRS (reference sequence). CDR3 protein: CACFHPGLGDTGKLIF. The CDR3, as DNA: TGTGCCTGTTTTCATCCGGGGCTGGGGGATACGGGGAAACTCATCTTT.

The sample holds a few counts of this clone. A much larger clone sits a single nucleotide away, making a read error possible. Other DNA sequences from this sample encode an identical CDR3 as well. The chain links TRDV2 to TRDJ2, with D tentatively TRDD3 (6 bases). Germline CDR1 and CDR2: GEAIGNYY and EKD. The length of the CDR3 is 17 residues. CDR3 coding DNA: TGTGCCTGTGACACCATGGGGGGGACCCTTATGACAGCACAACTCTTCTTC. Protein sequence: CACDTMGGTLMTAQLFF.

This clone was detected only a few times. The junction differs from germline at one of its ends, possibly a read error. The V gene is TRDV2, the J gene TRDJ2, with D perhaps matching TRDD3 (6 bases). Germline values: CDR1 GEAIGNYY, CDR2 EKD. The length of the CDR3 is 14 residues. The CDR3 nucleotides read TGTGCCTGTGACACCTGGGGGCTCACAGCACAACCCTTCTTT. This sequence encodes CACDTWGLTAQPFF.

No V gene call was produced; the J gene was TRDJ2; no DNA check was done on the table's D call, TRDD3. The length of the CDR3 is 19 residues. The CDR3 region has the DNA TGTGCTCTTGGGGAACTAGAACCTGGGGGGGTGGGGATGACAGCACAACTCTTCTTT. This gives the protein CALGELEPGGVGMTAQLFF.

This clone was seen a handful of times. The chain is built from TRAV29/DV5 and TRDJ1; tentative D call: TRDD3 (7 bases). Trimming removed 3 bases from V and 5 bases from J, with 38 bases in between. This CDR3 comprises 21 residues. CDR1 NSMFDY and CDR2 ISSIKDK come from the germline V gene. The CDR3 region is CAATPRRDPNVLLGYVDKLIF. The DNA for the CDR3 is TGTGCAGCAACCCCAAGGAGGGATCCCAACGTCCTACTGGGGTATGTTGATAAACTCATCTTT.

The chain couples TRDV1 to TRDJ1; D is possibly TRDD2 (6 bases). Germline CDR1 TSWWSYY, CDR2 QGS. V lost 0 bases and J lost 3, with 20 bases in between. There are 18 residues in the CDR3. The DNA for the CDR3 is TGTGCTCTTGGGGAACTAGCCGTCCTACAGTCTGGGCCCGATAAACTCATCTTT. Amino acids: CALGELAVLQSGPDKLIF.